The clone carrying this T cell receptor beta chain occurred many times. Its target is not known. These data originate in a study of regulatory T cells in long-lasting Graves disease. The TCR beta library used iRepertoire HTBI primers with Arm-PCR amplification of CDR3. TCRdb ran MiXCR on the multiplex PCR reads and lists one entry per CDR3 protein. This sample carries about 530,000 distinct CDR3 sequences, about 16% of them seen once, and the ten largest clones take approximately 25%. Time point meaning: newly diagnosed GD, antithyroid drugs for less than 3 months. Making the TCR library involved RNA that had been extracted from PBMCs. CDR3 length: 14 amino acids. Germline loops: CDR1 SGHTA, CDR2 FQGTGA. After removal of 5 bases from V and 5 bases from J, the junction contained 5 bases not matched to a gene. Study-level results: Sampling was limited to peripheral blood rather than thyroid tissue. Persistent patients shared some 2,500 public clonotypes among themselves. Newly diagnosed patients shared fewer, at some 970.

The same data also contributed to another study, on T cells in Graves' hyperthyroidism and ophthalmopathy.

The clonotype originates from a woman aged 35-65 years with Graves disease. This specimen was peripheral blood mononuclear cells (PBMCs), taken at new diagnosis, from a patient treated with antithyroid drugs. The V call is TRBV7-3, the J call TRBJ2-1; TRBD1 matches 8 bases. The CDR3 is CASSLDREDNEQFF. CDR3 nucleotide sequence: TGTGCCAGCAGCCTGGACAGGGAGGACAATGAGCAGTTCTTC.